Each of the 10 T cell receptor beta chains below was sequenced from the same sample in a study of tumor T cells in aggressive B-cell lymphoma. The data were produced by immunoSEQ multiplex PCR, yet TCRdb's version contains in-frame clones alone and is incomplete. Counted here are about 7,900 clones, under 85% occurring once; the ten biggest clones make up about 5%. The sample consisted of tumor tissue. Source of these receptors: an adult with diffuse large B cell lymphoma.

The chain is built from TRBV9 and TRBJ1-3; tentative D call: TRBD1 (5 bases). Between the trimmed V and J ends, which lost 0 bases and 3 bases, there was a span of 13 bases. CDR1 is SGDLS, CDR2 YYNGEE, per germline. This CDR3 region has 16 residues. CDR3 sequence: CASSVDDSRVGNTIYF. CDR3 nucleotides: TGTGCCAGCAGCGTAGATGACAGTCGAGTTGGAAACACCATATATTTT. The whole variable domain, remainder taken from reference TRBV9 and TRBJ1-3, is DSGVTQTPKHLITATGQRVTLRCSPRSGDLSVYWYQQSLDQGLQFLIQYYNGEERAKGNILERFSAQQFPDLHSELNLSSLELGDSALYFCASSVDDSRVGNTIYFGEGSWLTVV.

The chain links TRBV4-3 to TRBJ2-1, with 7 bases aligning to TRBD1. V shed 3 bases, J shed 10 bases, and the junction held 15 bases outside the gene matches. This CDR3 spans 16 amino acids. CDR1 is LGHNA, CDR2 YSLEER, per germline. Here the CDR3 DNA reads TGCGCCAGCAGCCAGGCTTTCCGGGACAGCCTTGGGGAGCAGTTCTTC. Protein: CASSQAFRDSLGEQFF.

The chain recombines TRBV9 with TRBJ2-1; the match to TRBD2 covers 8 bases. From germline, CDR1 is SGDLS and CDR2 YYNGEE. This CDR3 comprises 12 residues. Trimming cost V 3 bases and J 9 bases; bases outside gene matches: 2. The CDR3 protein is CASSGAGGEQFF. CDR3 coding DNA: TGTGCCAGCAGCGGGGCGGGGGGTGAGCAGTTCTTC. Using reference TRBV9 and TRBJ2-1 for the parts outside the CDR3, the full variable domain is DSGVTQTPKHLITATGQRVTLRCSPRSGDLSVYWYQQSLDQGLQFLIQYYNGEERAKGNILERFSAQQFPDLHSELNLSSLELGDSALYFCASSGAGGEQFFGPGTRLTVL.

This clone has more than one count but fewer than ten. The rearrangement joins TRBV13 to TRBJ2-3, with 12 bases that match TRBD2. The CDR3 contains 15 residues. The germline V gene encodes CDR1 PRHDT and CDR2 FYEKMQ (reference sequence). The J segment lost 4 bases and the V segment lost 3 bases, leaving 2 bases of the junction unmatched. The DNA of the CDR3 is TGTGCCAGCAGCTTGACTAGCGGGAGAGCAGATACGCAGTATTTT. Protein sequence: CASSLTSGRADTQYF.

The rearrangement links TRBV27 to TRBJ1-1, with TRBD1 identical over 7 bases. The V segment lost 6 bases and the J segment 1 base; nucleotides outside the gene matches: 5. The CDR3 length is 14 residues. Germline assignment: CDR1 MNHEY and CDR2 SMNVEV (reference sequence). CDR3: CASRVGQRNTEAFF. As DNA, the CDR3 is TGTGCCAGCAGGGTGGGACAGAGGAACACTGAAGCTTTCTTT.

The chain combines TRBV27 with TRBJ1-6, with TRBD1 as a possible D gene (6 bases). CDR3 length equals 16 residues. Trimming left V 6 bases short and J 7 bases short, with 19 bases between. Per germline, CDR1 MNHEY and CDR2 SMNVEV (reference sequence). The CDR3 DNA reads TGTGCCAGCAGACTCGGCGGGGGGCTTTGGAATTCACCCCTCCACTTT. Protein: CASRLGGGLWNSPLHF.

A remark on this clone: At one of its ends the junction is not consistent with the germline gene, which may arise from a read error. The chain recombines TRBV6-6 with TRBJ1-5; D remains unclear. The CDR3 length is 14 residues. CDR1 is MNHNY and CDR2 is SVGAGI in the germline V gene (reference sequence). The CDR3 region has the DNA TGTGCCAGCAGTTACTGGCCTAGCGATCAGCCTCAGCATTTT. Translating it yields CASSYWPSDQPQHF.

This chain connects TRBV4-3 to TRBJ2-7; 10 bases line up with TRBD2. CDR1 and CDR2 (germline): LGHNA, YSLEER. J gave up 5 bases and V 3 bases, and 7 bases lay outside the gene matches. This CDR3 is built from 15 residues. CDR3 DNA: TGCGCCAGCAGCCAGGGACTAGCGATTGCCCACGAGCAGTACTTC. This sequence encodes CASSQGLAIAHEQYF.

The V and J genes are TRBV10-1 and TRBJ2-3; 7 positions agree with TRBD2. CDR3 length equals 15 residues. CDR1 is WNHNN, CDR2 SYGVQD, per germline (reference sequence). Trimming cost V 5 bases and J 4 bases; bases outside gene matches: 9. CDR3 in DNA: TGCGCCAGCAGTCCTCGGGCGGGAGTGGCAGATACGCAGTATTTT. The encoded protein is CASSPRAGVADTQYF.

The CDR3 protein is CASNGLENSPLHF. The CDR3 nucleotides are TGTGCCAGCAACGGACTGGAAAATTCACCCCTCCACTTT. The chain couples TRBV25-1 to TRBJ1-6; D unclear. The CDR3 has 13 amino acids. V lost 7 bases, J lost 7 bases, and 11 bases lay in between. The germline V gene has CDR1 MGHDK and CDR2 SYGVNS.